Given below is one TCR beta chain in context. Its specificity is not known. Treatment in this sample: around 19 received Ad26.COV2.S at low or high dose, single or two shots; five or six received placebo; per-sample allocation not given. Collection of the samples took place on day 63 after the first injection of vaccine or placebo. Based in Boston, the donor was an adult of 18-55 years. This CDR3 is built from 13 residues. V lost 6 bases to trimming and J lost 5 bases, with 14 bases between them. Germline CDR1 MNHEY, CDR2 SMNVEV (reference sequence). This sample was taken from a study of Ad26.COV2.S vaccination and SARS-CoV-2 variants. At the level of the study: Donor was in the COV1001 Ad26.COV2.S trial arm. Findings and limits, study-wide: The authors reported substantial breadth in spike-specific CD8+ and CD4+ T cell responses after vaccination. Vaccinees showed greater spike-specific TCR breadth than placebo recipients.

Using immunoSEQ multiplex PCR, the repertoire was profiled, and TCRdb retains in-frame clones only, with some absent. The top ten hold under 3.5% of the sample, which has about 370,000 clones, about nine tenths seen once. The source was peripheral blood, collected in a trial of Ad26.COV2.S vaccine versus placebo. The sequence was obtained from a person aged 18 to 65 who received the Ad26.COV2.S COVID-19 vaccine or a placebo. The rearrangement uses TRBV27 and TRBJ2-7, with D maybe TRBD2 (7 bases). The CDR3 loop is CASRGPGGNEQYF. As DNA, the CDR3 is TGTGCCAGCAGGGGTCCGGGGGGCAACGAGCAGTACTTC.